This record looks at one TCR beta chain sequence and its context. The antigen is undetermined. The method was immunoSEQ multiplex PCR; TCRdb's version includes in-frame clones alone and lacks a portion of them. The table shows about 27,000 clones, with about four fifths occurring only once. Germline V gene data show CDR1 as SGHVS and CDR2 as FNYEAQ. The CDR3 contains 17 residues. The V and J ends lost 2 bases and 2 bases, in that order; junction bases with no gene match: 10. This entry belongs to a study of T cells in narcolepsy. On the study more broadly: Donors had narcolepsy type 1 or type 2, or were healthy controls. Study-wide results and limits: In some patient and control memory CD4+ samples, autoreactive clones were absent. Healthy controls reportedly lacked the autoreactive clonotypes serially found in patients' blood. Comparing one patient's CSF and blood CD4+ clonotypes highlighted HCRT- and TRIB2-specific autoreactive clonotypes.

The clonotype comes from a human donor with narcolepsy. Sequencing used CD45RA- memory CD4+ T cells from PBMCs. The chain links TRBV7-6 to TRBJ2-3, with 7 bases identical to TRBD2. CDR3 in DNA: TGTGCCAGCAGCTTAAGGGGCGGCGGGGGAAACACAGATACGCAGTATTTT. Translated: CASSLRGGGGNTDTQYF.